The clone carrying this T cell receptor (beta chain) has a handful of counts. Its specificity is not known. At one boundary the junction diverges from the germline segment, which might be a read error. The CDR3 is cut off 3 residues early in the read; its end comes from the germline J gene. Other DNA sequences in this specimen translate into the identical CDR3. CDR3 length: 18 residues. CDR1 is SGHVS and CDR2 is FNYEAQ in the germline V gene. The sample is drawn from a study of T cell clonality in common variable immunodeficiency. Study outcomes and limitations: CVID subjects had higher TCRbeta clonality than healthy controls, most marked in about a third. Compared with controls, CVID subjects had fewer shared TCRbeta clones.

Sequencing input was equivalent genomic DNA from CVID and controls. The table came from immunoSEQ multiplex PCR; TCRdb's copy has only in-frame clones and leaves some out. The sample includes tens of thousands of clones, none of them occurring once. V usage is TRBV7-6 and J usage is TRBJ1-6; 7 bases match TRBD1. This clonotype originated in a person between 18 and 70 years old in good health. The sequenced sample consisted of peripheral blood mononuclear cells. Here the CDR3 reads CASSLAPGTATYNSPLHF. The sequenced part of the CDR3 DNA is TGTGCCAGCAGCTTAGCGCCTGGGACAGCAACCTATAATTCCCCC.